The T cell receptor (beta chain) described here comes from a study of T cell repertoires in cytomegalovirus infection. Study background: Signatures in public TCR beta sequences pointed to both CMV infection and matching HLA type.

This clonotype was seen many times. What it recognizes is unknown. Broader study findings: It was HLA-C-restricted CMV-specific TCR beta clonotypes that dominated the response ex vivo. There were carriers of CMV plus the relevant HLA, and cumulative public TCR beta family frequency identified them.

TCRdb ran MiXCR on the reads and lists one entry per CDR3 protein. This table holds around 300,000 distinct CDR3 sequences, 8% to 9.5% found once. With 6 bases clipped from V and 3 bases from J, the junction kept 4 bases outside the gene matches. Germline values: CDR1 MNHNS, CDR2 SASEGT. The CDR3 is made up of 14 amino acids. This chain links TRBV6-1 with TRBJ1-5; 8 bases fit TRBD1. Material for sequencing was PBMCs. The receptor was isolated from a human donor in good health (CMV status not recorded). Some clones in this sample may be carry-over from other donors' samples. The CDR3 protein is CASSWGQANQPQHF. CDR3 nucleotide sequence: TGTGCCAGCAGCTGGGGACAGGCCAATCAGCCCCAGCATTTT.